These 2 T cell receptor beta chains came from one sample sequenced in a study of cytomegalovirus exposure and HLA in healthy donors. Primers included in the PCR were 60 Vbeta and 13 Jbeta primers. This table comes from immunoSEQ multiplex PCR, and its TCRdb copy is limited to in-frame clones, with some not included. The repertoire holds roughly 150,000 clones, with around 80% as singletons. Sequencing used PBMCs. These receptors were obtained from a girl aged 10 to 17 in good health and CMV-seropositive.

V is TRBV29-1 and J is TRBJ2-3; 13 nucleotides align to TRBD2. The CDR3 length is 17 residues. J was trimmed by 0 bases and V by 4 bases; bases with no gene match: 7. Germline CDR1 SQVTM, CDR2 ANQGSEA. The CDR3 DNA is TGCAGCGTTGCCGGGACTAGCGGGATTTCTAGCACAGATACGCAGTATTTT. Its translation: CSVAGTSGISSTDTQYF.

The chain joins TRBV5-1 to TRBJ1-5; D is possibly TRBD1 (6 bases). Germline loops: CDR1 SGHRS, CDR2 YFSETQ. The CDR3 length is 17 residues. Trimming cost V 2 bases and J 5 bases, with 20 bases left between them. The CDR3: CASSFRGWAGTDQPQHF. Written as DNA, the CDR3 is TGCGCCAGCAGCTTTAGGGGGTGGGCAGGCACCGATCAGCCCCAGCATTTT.